This T cell receptor (beta chain) is drawn from a study of CD8+CD57+ T cells in acquired aplastic anemia. The table lists this clonotype with many counts. Genomic DNA, the template, was used for profiling of the TCR beta VDJ and CDR3. In TCRdb, the reads were re-called with MiXCR into one record per CDR3 protein. Counted here are some 120,000 distinct CDR3 sequences, 48% occurring once; the ten biggest clones make up roughly 2.6%. The germline V gene encodes CDR1 DFQATT and CDR2 SNEGSKA (reference sequence). The CDR3 loop spans 12 amino acids. The V and J ends lost 5 bases and 4 bases respectively, with 9 bases between them.

This TCR was recovered from a human donor in good health, serving as a control. Specimen: sorted CD4+, CD8+, or CD8+CD57+ T cells (not recorded which) from PBMCs. V usage is TRBV20-1 and J usage is TRBJ1-3, with D possibly matching TRBD1 (5 bases). The CDR3: CSAGGGGNTIYF. In nucleotides, the CDR3 is TGCAGTGCTGGGGGTGGGGGAAACACCATATATTTT.